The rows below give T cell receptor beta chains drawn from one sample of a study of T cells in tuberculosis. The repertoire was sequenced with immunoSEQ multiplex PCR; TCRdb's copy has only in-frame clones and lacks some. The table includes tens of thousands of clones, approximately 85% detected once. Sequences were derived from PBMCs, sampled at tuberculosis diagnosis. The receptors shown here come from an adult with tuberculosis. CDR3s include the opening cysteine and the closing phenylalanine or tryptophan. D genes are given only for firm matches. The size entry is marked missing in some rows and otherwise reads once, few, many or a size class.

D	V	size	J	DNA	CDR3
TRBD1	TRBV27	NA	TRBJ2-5	TGTGCCAGCAGTTTATCGGGGACAGGGGGCGATCCTAGAGAGACCCAGTACTTC	CASSLSGTGGDPRETQYF
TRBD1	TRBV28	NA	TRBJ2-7	TGTGCCAGCAGGGGGGCAGGGGGCTCCTACGAGCAGTACTTC	CASRGAGGSYEQYF
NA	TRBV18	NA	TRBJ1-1	TGTGCCAGCTCACCAAACAGGGAACCTGAAGCTTTCTTT	CASSPNREPEAFF
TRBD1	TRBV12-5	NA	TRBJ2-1	TGTGCTAGTGGTTTGACCCTAAGGGGGCGAGGTGGGAATGAGCAGTTCTTC	CASGLTLRGRGGNEQFF
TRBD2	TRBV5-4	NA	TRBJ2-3	TGTGCCAGCAGCGGCAGACTAGCGAGCACAGATACGCAGTATTTT	CASSGRLASTDTQYF
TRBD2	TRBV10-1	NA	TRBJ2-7	TGCGCCAGCAGCCCCGAGCTAGCGGGTCGATACGAGCAGTACTTC	CASSPELAGRYEQYF
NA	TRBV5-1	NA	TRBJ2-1	TGCGCCAGCAGCTCACTGCCGGGGGACAATGAGCAGTTCTTC	CASSSLPGDNEQFF
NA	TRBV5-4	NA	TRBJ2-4	TGTGCCAGCACCACAGATCGGGAGAACATTCAGTACTTC	CASTTDRENIQYF
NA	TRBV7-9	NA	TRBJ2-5	TGTGCCAGCAGCTTAGGGGCCGCGGAGACCCAGTACTTC	CASSLGAAETQYF
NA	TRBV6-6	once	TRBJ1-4	TGTGCCAGCAGCCTCAGGGGCGCTAATGAAAAACTGTTTTTT	CASSLRGANEKLFF
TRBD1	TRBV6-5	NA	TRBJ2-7	TGTGCCAGCAGTTCGACAGGGAGAGACTACGAGCAGTACTTC	CASSSTGRDYEQYF
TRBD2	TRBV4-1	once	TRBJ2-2	TGCGCCAGCAGCCGGGGAGCGGGAGTAGTCGGGGAGCTGTTTTTT	CASSRGAGVVGELFF